Given below is one T cell receptor (beta chain) in context. A second PCR, run for about 7 to 12 cycles, used a sample-barcoded 5' primer plus a J-beta primer mix. Via MiXCR, TCRdb re-called the 5' RACE reads, giving one row per CDR3 protein. The sample yields a few hundred thousand distinct CDR3 sequences, over 45% seen once. The CDR3 spans 15 residues. V was cut by 2 bases and J by 0 bases, with 9 bases left in between. Germline V gene lookup returns CDR1 SGHTA and CDR2 FQGNSA. The entry originates in a study of blood T cells in healthy people across ages. Sequenced: blood. The V call is TRBV7-2, the J call TRBJ2-3; perhaps TRBD2 as D (6 bases). This clonotype was sampled from a man aged 55-75 years in good health. CDR3 protein: CASSLPSGSTDTQYF. The CDR3 nucleotides read TGTGCCAGCAGCTTACCCAGCGGGAGCACAGATACGCAGTATTTT.